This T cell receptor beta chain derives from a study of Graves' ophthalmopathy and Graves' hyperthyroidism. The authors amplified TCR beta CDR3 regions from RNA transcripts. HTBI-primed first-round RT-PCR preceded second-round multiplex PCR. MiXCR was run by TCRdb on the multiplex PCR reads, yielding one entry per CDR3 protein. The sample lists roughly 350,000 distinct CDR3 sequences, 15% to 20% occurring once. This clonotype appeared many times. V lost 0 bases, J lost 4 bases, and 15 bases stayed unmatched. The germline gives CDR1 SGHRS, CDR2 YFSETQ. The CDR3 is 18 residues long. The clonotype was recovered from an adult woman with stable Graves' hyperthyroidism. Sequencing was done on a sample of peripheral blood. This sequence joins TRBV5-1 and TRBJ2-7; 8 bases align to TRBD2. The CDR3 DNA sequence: TGCGCCAGCAGCTTGGGCGGGGGACTGCCGGGACTAGGGTACGAGCAGTACTTC. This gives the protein CASSLGGGLPGLGYEQYF.